This T cell receptor beta chain was identified in a study of blood T cell repertoires in COVID-19. There are a few counts of this clone. The authors' processing: Amplification from reference gene primers served as the basis for estimated nucleated cell counts. Assay used: immunoSEQ multiplex PCR; TCRdb lists only in-frame clones, some missing. Clone size and the V and J calls come from that table; the DNA yielded D and trimming. This table has 250,000 to 300,000 clones, around 83% appearing once. Germline CDR1 and CDR2: SNHLY and FYNNEI. V lost 6 bases and J lost 4; bases outside the gene matches: 8. This CDR3 is 15 amino acids long.

The receptor was isolated from a man between 18 and 35 years old with active or convalescent COVID-19. The chain uses TRBV2 and TRBJ2-5; 10 positions agree with TRBD2. Source material: peripheral blood. CDR3 residues: CASREGLALAETQYF. The CDR3 DNA sequence: TGTGCCAGCAGGGAGGGACTAGCGCTAGCAGAGACCCAGTACTTC.